This T cell receptor beta chain was documented in a study of somatic mutations in cytotoxic T cells in rheumatoid arthritis. Study-level findings and limits: Among fewer than 75 patients, 7 or 8 showed a largest CD8+ clone that surpassed 20% of CD8+ cells. A slight TRBV07 underrepresentation in rheumatoid arthritis patients was reported without multiple-comparison adjustment. An increase in CD8+ clonality with age was seen in rheumatoid arthritis patients but not in healthy controls.

Turning to this clone: What it recognizes is unknown.

Sequencing was performed with immunoSEQ multiplex PCR; in TCRdb, only in-frame clones are kept and a portion is missing. The table includes 2,500 to 3,500 clones, roughly nine tenths detected once. Isolation of the CD4+ and CD8+ populations was accomplished via positive magnetic bead selection, with purity assessed by flow cytometry. CDR1 is SGHDT, CDR2 YYEEEE, per germline. The CDR3 is 13 residues long. V gave up 2 bases and J gave up 0 bases, with 3 bases separating them. The TCR comes from a woman in her sixties with rheumatoid arthritis. Sequenced material: CD8+ T cells sorted from blood. V is TRBV5-6 and J is TRBJ1-5; D gene unclear. The chain's CDR3 is CASSFGSNQPQHF. CDR3 sequence (DNA): TGTGCCAGCAGCTTCGGTAGCAATCAGCCCCAGCATTTT. Variable domain in full (rest from reference TRBV5-6 and TRBJ1-5): DAGVTQSPTHLIKTRGQQVTLRCSPKSGHDTVSWYQQALGQGPQFIFQYYEEEERQRGNFPDRFSGHQFPNYSSELNVNALLLGDSALYLCASSFGSNQPQHFGDGTRLSIL.